This TCR beta chain was sequenced in a study of blood T cells in healthy people across ages. The study, taken as a whole, reports: TCR beta diversity was tightly associated with the proportion of naive T cells.

Investigators took around 10 milliliters of peripheral blood from every donor. On this clonotype: Its cognate antigen is unknown. A junction boundary mismatches the germline segment, possibly from a read error.

Primers used in a second PCR of roughly 7 to 11 cycles were a sample-barcoded 5' primer and a J-beta primer mix. The template-switch adaptor, which had 12 random nucleotides, put a tag on each cDNA molecule. TCRdb re-derived calls from the 5' RACE reads in MiXCR, one entry per CDR3 protein. This repertoire shows about 1.8 million distinct CDR3 sequences, about 50% found once; its top ten account for around 2.1%. From germline, CDR1 is ENHRY and CDR2 SYGVKD. This CDR3 has 15 amino acids. The specimen sequenced was blood. This chain uses TRBV10-3 with TRBJ2-3; 9 positions match TRBD1. This receptor was taken from a woman aged 40 to 50 in good health. The CDR3 DNA reads TGTGCCATCAGCGAGTGGGGACAGGGTTCAGATACGCAGTATTTT. Protein product: CAISEWGQGSDTQYF.